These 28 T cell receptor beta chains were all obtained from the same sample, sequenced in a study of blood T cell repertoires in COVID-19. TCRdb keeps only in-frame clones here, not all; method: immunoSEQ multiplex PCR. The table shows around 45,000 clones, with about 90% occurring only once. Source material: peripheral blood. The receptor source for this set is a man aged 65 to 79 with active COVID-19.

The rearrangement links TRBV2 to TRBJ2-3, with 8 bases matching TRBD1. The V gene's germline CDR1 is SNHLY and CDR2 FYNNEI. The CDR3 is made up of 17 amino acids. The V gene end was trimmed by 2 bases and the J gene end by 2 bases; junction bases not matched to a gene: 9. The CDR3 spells CASSEPADRAITDTQYF. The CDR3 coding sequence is TGTGCCAGCAGTGAACCGGCGGACAGGGCAATCACAGATACGCAGTATTTT.

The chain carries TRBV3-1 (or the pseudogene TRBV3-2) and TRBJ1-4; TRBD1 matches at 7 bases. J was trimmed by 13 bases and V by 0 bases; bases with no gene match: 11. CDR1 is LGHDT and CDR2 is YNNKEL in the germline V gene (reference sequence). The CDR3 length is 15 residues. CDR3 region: CASSQEGQRRGGLFF. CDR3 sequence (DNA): TGTGCCAGCAGCCAAGAGGGACAGCGCAGAGGTGGACTGTTTTTT.

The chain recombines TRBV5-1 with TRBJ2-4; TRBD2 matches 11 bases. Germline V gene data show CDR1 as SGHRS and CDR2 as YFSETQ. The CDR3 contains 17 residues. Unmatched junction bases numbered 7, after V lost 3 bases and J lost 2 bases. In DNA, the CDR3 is TGCGCCAGCAGCTCATTAACTAGCGGGGGAACCAAAAACATTCAGTACTTC. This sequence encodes CASSSLTSGGTKNIQYF.

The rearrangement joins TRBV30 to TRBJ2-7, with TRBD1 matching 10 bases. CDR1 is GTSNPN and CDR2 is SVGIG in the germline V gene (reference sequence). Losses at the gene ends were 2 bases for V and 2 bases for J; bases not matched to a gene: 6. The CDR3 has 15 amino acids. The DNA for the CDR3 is TGTGCCTGGAGTATCCGGGACAGGGGAGCCTACGAGCAGTACTTC. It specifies CAWSIRDRGAYEQYF.

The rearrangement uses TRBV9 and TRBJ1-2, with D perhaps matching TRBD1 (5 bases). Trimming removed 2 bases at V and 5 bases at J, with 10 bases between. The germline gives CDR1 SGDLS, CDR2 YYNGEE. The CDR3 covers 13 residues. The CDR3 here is CASSVDSVYGYTF. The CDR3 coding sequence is TGTGCCAGCAGCGTCGACAGCGTGTATGGCTACACCTTC. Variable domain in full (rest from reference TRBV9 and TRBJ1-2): DSGVTQTPKHLITATGQRVTLRCSPRSGDLSVYWYQQSLDQGLQFLIQYYNGEERAKGNILERFSAQQFPDLHSELNLSSLELGDSALYFCASSVDSVYGYTFGSGTRLTVV.

CDR3 DNA sequence: TGTGCCAGCAGCAGACAGGATAGCAATCAGCCCCAGCATTTT. This encodes CASSRQDSNQPQHF. V is TRBV27 and J is TRBJ1-5; possible D gene TRBD1, 6 bases. The V and J ends lost 6 bases and 0 bases respectively, with 9 bases between them. Per the germline V gene, CDR1 is MNHEY and CDR2 is SMNVEV (reference sequence). CDR3 length: 14 residues.

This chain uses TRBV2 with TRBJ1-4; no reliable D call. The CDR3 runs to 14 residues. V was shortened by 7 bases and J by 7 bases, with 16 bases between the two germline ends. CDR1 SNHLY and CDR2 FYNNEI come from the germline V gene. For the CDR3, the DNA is TGTGCCAGCACCGTTACCGGGAGCCTTGAAAAACTGTTTTTT. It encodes CASTVTGSLEKLFF.

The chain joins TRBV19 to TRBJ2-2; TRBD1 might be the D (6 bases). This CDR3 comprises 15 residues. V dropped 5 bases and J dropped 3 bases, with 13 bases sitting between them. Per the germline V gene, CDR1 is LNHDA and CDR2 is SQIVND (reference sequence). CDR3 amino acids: CASSPGQSHTGELFF. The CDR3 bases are TGTGCCAGTAGTCCGGGACAATCCCACACCGGGGAGCTGTTTTTT.

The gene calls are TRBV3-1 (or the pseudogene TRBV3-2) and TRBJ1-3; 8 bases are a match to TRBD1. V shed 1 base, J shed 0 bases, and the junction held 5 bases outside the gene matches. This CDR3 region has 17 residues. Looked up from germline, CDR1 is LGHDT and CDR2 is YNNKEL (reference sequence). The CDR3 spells CASSQGGQGFSGNTIYF. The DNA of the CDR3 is TGTGCCAGCAGCCAAGGAGGACAGGGATTCTCTGGAAACACCATATATTTT.

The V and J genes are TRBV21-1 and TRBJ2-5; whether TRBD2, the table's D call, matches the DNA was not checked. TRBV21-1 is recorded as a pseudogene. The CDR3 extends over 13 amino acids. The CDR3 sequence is CASTEGGQETQYF. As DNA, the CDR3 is TGTGCCAGCACTGAGGGTGGGCAAGAGACCCAGTACTTC.

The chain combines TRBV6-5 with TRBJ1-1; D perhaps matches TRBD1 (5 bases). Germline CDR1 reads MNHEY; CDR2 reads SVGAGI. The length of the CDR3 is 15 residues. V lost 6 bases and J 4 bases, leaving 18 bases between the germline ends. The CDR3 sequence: CASRQGPYTLTEAFF. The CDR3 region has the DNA TGTGCCAGCAGGCAGGGCCCCTACACTCTCACTGAAGCTTTCTTT.

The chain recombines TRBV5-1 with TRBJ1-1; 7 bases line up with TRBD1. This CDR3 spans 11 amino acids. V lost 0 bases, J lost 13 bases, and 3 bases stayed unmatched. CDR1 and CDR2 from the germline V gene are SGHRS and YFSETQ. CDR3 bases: TGCGCCAGCAGCTTGGGGCAGGGGGTTTTCTTT. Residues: CASSLGQGVFF. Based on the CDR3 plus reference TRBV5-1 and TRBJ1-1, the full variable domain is KAGVTQTPRYLIKTRGQQVTLSCSPISGHRSVSWYQQTPGQGLQFLFEYFSETQRNKGNFPGRFSGRQFSNSRSEMNVSTLELGDSALYLCASSLGQGVFFGQGTRLTVV.

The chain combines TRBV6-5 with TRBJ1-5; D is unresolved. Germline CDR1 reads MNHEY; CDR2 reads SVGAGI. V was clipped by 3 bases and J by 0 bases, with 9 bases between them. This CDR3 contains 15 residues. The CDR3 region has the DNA TGTGCCAGCAGTTATGCCAGGTTTAGCAATCAGCCCCAGCATTTT. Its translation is CASSYARFSNQPQHF.

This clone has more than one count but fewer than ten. The CDR3 sequence: CASSNDRVNGYTF. In DNA, the CDR3 is TGTGCCAGCAGCAACGACAGGGTAAATGGCTACACCTTC. The J gene is TRBJ1-2, the V gene TRBV9, with 7 bases matching TRBD1. The CDR3 has 13 amino acids. V was pared by 4 bases and J by 6 bases, with 6 bases of the junction left unmatched. The V gene's germline CDR1 is SGDLS and CDR2 YYNGEE. Full variable domain (remainder filled in from reference TRBV9 and TRBJ1-2): DSGVTQTPKHLITATGQRVTLRCSPRSGDLSVYWYQQSLDQGLQFLIQYYNGEERAKGNILERFSAQQFPDLHSELNLSSLELGDSALYFCASSNDRVNGYTFGSGTRLTVV.

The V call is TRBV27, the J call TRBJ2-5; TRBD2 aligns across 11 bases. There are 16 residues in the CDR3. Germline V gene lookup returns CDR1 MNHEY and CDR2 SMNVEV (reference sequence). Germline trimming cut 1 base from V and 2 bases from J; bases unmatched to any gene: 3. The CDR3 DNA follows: TGTGCCAGCAGTTTATTTCCTAGCGGGGGGCAAGAGACCCAGTACTTC. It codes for CASSLFPSGGQETQYF.

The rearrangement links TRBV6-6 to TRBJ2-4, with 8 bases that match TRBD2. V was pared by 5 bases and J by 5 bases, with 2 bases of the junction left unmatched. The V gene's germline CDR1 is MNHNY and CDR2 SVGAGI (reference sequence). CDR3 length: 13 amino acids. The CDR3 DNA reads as TGTGCCAGCAGTCCGGGGGGGGAAAACATTCAGTACTTC. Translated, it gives CASSPGGENIQYF.

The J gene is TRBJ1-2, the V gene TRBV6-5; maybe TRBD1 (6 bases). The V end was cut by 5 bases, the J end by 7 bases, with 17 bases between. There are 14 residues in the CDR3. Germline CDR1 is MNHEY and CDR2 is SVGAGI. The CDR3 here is CASSHTQGSSGYTF. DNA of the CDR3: TGTGCCAGCAGTCATACACAGGGTTCCAGTGGCTACACCTTC.

This CDR3 is CASSFRTSTDTQYF. The CDR3 nucleotides are TGTGCCAGCAGTTTCCGGACAAGCACAGATACGCAGTATTTT. The chain employs TRBV27 and TRBJ2-3; weak D call: TRBD1 (5 bases). The germline gives CDR1 MNHEY, CDR2 SMNVEV (reference sequence). V shed 3 bases and J shed 0 bases, with 7 bases lying between them. CDR3 length: 14 residues.

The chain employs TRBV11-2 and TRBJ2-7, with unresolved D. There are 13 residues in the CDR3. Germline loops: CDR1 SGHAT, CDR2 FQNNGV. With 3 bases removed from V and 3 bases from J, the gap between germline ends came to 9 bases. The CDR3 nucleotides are TGTGCCAGCAGCTTCGGAGTTAGCTACGAGCAGTACTTC. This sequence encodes CASSFGVSYEQYF. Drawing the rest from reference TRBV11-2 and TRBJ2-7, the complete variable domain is EAGVAQSPRYKIIEKRQSVAFWCNPISGHATLYWYQQILGQGPKLLIQFQNNGVVDDSQLPKDRFSAERLKGVDSTLKIQPAKLEDSAVYLCASSFGVSYEQYFGPGTRLTVT.

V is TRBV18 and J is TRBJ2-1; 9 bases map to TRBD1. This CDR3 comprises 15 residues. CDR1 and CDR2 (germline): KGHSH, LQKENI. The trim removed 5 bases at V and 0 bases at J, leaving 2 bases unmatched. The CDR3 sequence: CASSSGQGSYNEQFF. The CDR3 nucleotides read TGTGCCAGCTCATCGGGACAGGGCTCCTACAATGAGCAGTTCTTC. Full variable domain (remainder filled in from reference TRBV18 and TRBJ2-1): NAGVMQNPRHLVRRRGQEARLRCSPMKGHSHVYWYRQLPEEGLKFMVYLQKENIIDESGMPKERFSAEFPKEGPSILRIQQVVRGDSAAYFCASSSGQGSYNEQFFGPGTRLTVL.

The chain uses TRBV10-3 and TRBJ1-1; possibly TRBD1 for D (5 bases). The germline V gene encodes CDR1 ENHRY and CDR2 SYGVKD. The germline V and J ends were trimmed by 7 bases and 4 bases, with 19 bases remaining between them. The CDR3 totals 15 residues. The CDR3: CAITGGPLGTTEAFF. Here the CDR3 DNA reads TGTGCCATCACCGGGGGACCTCTAGGGACCACTGAAGCTTTCTTT.

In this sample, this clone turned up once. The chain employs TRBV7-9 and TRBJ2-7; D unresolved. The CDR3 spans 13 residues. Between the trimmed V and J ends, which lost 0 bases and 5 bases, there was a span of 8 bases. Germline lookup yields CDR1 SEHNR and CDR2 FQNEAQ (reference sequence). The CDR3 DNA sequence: TGTGCCAGCAGCTTAGCCGGTTTGAACGAGCAGTACTTC. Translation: CASSLAGLNEQYF.

CDR3 sequence: CASSFAGRGPTQETQYF. The CDR3 DNA is TGTGCCAGCAGCTTTGCTGGGCGGGGGCCCACCCAAGAGACCCAGTACTTC. This sequence joins TRBV13 and TRBJ2-5, with D maybe TRBD2 (7 bases). The CDR3 loop spans 17 amino acids. The germline CDR1 and CDR2 sequences are PRHDT and FYEKMQ (reference sequence). The V end was cut by 3 bases, the J end by 1 base, with 18 bases between.

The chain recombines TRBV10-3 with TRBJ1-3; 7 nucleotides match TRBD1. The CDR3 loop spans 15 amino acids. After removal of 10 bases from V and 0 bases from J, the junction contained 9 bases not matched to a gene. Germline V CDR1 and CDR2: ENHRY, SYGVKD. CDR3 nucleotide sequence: TGTGCCACCTCAGGGGGAGAACTCTCTGGAAACACCATATATTTT. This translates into CATSGGELSGNTIYF.

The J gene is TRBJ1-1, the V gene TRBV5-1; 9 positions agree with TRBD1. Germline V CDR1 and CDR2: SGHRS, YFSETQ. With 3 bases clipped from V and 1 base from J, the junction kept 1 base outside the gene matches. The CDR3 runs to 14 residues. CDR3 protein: CASSSGQGNTEAFF. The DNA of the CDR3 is TGCGCCAGCAGCTCGGGACAGGGGAACACTGAAGCTTTCTTT.

CDR3 in amino acids: CASRGTVTYGYTF. CDR3 sequence (DNA): TGTGCCAGCAGGGGGACAGTTACCTATGGCTACACCTTC. The gene calls are TRBV2 and TRBJ1-2, with TRBD1 identical over 7 bases. This CDR3 is built from 13 residues. Germline trimming cut 6 bases from V and 4 bases from J; bases unmatched to any gene: 5. Germline V gene data show CDR1 as SNHLY and CDR2 as FYNNEI.

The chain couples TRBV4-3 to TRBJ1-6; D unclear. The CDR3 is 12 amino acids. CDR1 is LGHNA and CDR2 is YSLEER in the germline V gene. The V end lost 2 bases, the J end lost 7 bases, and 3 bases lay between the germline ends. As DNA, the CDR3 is TGCGCCAGCAGCCAACAAAATTCACCCCTCCACTTT. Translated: CASSQQNSPLHF.

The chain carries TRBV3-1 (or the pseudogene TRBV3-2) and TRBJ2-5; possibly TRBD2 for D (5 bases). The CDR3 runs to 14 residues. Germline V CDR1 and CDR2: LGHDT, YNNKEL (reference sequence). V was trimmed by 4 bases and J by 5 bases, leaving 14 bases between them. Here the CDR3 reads CASSLNRGRETQYF. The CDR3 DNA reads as TGTGCCAGCAGCCTTAACCGGGGTAGGGAGACCCAGTACTTC.